One sample yielded the 5 T cell receptor beta chains listed below, sequenced in a study of CD8 T cells in ankylosing spondylitis. One entry per CDR3 protein results from TCRdb running MiXCR on the 5' RACE reads. Here the sample spans about 220,000 distinct CDR3 sequences, roughly 25% being singletons. Sequencing input: blood, either unsorted or a sorted T cell fraction (not recorded which). The source is a male donor with ankylosing spondylitis or in good health (not recorded which).

This clonotype was seen ten or more times. For the CDR3, the DNA is TGCAGTGCTAGGCCTCCAGGGGGCACCGGGGAGCTGTTTTTT. This gives the protein CSARPPGGTGELFF. This sequence joins TRBV20-1 and TRBJ2-2; 7 positions agree with TRBD1. The length of the CDR3 is 14 residues. Trimming took 3 bases from V and 4 from J; bases not matched to a gene: 5. Germline V gene data show CDR1 as DFQATT and CDR2 as SNEGSKA (reference sequence).

This clonotype was seen many times. The genes are TRBV20-1 and TRBJ1-2; 9 nucleotides agree with TRBD1. The CDR3 extends over 12 amino acids. V gave up 3 bases and J gave up 8 bases; unmatched junction bases: 4. Germline V gene lookup returns CDR1 DFQATT and CDR2 SNEGSKA (reference sequence). CDR3 coding DNA: TGCAGTGCTAGCTACAGGGGGCTAGGCTACACCTTC. Translating gives CSASYRGLGYTF.

This clonotype turned up a few times. The rearrangement uses TRBV20-1 and TRBJ2-7, with 10 bases identical to TRBD2. The CDR3 spans 13 residues. CDR1 is DFQATT, CDR2 SNEGSKA, per germline (reference sequence). The V and J ends lost 6 bases and 4 bases, in that order; junction bases with no gene match: 6. The CDR3 nucleotides are TGCAGTGCCGCTAGCGGGGGTTTTTACGAGCAGTACTTC. Protein: CSAASGGFYEQYF.

V and J are TRBV24-1 and TRBJ2-1; TRBD2 matches 11 bases. This CDR3 spans 16 amino acids. In germline, CDR1 is KGHDR, CDR2 SFDVKD. V gave up 3 bases and J gave up 9 bases; unmatched junction bases: 9. The CDR3: CATSDPLAGGQGEQFF. In DNA, the CDR3 is TGTGCCACCAGTGATCCCTTAGCGGGAGGGCAGGGTGAGCAGTTCTTC.

The chain couples TRBV20-1 to TRBJ2-5, with D perhaps matching TRBD2 (5 bases). This CDR3 is built from 12 residues. Germline CDR1 reads DFQATT; CDR2 reads SNEGSKA (reference sequence). V shed 3 bases and J shed 2 bases, with 7 bases lying between them. CDR3 residues: CSASRTQETQYF. As DNA, the CDR3 is TGCAGTGCTAGCAGGACTCAAGAGACCCAGTACTTC.